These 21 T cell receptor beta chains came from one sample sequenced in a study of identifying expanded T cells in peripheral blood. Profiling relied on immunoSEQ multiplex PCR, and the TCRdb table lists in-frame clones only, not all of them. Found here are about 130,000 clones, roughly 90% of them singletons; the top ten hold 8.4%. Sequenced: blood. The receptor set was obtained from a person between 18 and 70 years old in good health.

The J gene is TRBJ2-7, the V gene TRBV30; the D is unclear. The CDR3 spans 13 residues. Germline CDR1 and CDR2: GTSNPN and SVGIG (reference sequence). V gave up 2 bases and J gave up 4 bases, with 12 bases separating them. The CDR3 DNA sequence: TGTGCCTGGAGTAAATGGTTATCTTACGAGCAGTACTTC. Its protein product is CAWSKWLSYEQYF.

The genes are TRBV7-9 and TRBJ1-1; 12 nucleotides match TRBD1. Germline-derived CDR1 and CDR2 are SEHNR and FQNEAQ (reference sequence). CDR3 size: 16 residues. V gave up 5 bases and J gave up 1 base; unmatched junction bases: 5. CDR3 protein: CASSRWDRGPNTEAFF. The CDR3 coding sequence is TGTGCCAGCAGCCGATGGGACAGGGGGCCGAACACTGAAGCTTTCTTT.

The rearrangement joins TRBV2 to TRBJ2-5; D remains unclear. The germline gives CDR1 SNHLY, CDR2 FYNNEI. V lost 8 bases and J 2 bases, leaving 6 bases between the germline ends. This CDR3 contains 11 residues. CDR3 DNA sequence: TGTGCCAGCCGATTACAAGAGACCCAGTACTTC. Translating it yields CASRLQETQYF.

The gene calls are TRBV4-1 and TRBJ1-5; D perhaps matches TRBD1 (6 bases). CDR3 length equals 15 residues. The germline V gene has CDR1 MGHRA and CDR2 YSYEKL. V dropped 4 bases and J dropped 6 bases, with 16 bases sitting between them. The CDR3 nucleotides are TGCGCCAGCAGCCTTACCGGGCCGGGGGCTCAGCCCCAGCATTTT. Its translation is CASSLTGPGAQPQHF.

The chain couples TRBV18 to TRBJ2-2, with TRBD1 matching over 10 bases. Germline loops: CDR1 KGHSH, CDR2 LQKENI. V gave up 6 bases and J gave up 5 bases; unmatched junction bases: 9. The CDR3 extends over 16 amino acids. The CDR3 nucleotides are TGTGCCAGCTCCCTCGGGACAGGGGATTGGACCGGGGAGCTGTTTTTT. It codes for CASSLGTGDWTGELFF. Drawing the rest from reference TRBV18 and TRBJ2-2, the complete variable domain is NAGVMQNPRHLVRRRGQEARLRCSPMKGHSHVYWYRQLPEEGLKFMVYLQKENIIDESGMPKERFSAEFPKEGPSILRIQQVVRGDSAAYFCASSLGTGDWTGELFFGEGSRLTVL.

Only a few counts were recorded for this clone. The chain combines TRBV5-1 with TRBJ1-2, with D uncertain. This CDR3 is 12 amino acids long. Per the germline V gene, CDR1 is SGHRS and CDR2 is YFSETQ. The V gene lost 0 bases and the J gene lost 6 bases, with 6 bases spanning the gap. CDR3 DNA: TGCGCCAGCAGCTTGGGTTCTCATGGCTACACCTTC. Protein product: CASSLGSHGYTF.

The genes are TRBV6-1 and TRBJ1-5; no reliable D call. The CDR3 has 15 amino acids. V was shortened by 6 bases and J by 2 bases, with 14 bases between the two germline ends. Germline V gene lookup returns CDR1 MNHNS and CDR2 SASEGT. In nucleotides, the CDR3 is TGTGCCAGCAGCCCCTCTACTGTTGGCAATCAGCCCCAGCATTTT. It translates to CASSPSTVGNQPQHF.

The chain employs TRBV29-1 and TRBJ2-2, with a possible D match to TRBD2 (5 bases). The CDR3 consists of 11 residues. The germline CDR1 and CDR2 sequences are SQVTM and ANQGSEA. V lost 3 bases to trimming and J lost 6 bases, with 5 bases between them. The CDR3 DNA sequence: TGCAGCGTTGACGGGGCCGGGGAGCTGTTTTTT. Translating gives CSVDGAGELFF.

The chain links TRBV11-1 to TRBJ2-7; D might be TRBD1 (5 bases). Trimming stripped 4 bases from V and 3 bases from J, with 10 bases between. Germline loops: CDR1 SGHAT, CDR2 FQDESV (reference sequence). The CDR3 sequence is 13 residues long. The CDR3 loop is CASSSRQYYEQYF. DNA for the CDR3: TGTGCCAGCAGCTCGAGACAGTACTACGAGCAGTACTTC.

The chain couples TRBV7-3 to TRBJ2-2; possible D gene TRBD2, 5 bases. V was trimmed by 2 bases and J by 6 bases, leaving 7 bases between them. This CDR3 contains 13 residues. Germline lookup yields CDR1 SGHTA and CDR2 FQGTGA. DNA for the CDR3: TGTGCCAGCAGCTTATCGGGGTCCGGGGAGCTGTTTTTT. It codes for CASSLSGSGELFF. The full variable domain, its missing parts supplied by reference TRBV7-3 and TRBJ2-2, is GAGVSQTPSNKVTEKGKYVELRCDPISGHTALYWYRQSLGQGPEFLIYFQGTGAADDSGLPNDRFFAVRPEGSVSTLKIQRTERGDSAVYLCASSLSGSGELFFGEGSRLTVL.

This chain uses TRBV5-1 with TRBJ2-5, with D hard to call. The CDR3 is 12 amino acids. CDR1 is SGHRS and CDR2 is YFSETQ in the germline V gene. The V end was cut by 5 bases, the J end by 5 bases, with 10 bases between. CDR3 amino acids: CASSGSAETQYF. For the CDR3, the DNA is TGCGCCAGCAGTGGGTCGGCGGAGACCCAGTACTTC.

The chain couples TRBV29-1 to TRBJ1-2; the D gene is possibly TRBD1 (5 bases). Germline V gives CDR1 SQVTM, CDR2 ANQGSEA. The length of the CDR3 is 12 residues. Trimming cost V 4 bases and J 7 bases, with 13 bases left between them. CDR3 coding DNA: TGCAGCGTTGCGGGCAGGGAAATTGGCTACACCTTC. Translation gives CSVAGREIGYTF.

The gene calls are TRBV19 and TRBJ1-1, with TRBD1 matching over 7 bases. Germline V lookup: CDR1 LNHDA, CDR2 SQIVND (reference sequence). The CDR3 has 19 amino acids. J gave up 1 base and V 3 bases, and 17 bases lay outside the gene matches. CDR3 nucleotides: TGTGCCAGTAGTATTGGAGTCATAGGGGGCTCCGCCAGGAACACTGAAGCTTTCTTT. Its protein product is CASSIGVIGGSARNTEAFF.

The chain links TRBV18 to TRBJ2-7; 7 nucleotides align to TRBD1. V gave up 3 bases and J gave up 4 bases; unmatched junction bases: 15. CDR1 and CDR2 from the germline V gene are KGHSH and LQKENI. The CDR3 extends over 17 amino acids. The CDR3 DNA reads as TGTGCCAGCTCACCGATCGCCCAAACCTACAGGGGTTACGAGCAGTACTTC. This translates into CASSPIAQTYRGYEQYF.

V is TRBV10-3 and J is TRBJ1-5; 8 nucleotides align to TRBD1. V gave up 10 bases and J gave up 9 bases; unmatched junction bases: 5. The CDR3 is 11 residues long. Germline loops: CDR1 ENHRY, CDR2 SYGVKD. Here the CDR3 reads CATGGEGPQHF. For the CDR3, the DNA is TGTGCCACAGGGGGCGAGGGGCCCCAGCATTTT.

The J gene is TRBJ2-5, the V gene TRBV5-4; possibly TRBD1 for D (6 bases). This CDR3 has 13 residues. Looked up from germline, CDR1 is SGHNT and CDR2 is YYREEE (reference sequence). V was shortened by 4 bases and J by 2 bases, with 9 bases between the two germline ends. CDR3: CASSPQGQETQYF. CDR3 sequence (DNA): TGTGCCAGCAGCCCACAGGGTCAAGAGACCCAGTACTTC.

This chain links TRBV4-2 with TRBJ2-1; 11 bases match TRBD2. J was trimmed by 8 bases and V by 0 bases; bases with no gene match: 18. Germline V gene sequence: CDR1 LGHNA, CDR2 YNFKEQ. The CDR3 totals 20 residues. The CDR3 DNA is TGTGCCAGCAGCCAAGAAACGGGGGAGGGGAGATTAGCGGGAGGGCATGAGCAGTTCTTC. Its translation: CASSQETGEGRLAGGHEQFF.

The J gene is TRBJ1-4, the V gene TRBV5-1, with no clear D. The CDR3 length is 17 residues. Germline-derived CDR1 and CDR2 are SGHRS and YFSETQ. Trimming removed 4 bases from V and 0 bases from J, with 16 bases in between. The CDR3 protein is CASSPRGLRATNEKLFF. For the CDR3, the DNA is TGCGCCAGCAGCCCACGAGGACTGAGAGCAACTAATGAAAAACTGTTTTTT.

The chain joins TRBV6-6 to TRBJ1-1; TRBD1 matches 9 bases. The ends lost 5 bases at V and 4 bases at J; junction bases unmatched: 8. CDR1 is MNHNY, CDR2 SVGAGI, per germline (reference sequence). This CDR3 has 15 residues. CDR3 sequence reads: CASSILTGGGTEAFF. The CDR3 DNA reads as TGTGCCAGCAGTATCCTGACAGGGGGTGGCACTGAAGCTTTCTTT.

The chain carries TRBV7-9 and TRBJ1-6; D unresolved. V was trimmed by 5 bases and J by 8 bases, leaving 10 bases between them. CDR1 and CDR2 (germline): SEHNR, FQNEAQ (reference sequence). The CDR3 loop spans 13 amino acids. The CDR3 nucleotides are TGTGCCAGCAGCCTAGGATCACATTCACCCCTCCACTTT. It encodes CASSLGSHSPLHF.

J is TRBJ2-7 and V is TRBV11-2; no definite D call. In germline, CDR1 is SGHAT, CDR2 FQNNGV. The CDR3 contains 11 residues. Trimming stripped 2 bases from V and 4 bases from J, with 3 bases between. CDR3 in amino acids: CASSLMYEQYF. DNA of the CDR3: TGTGCCAGCAGCTTAATGTACGAGCAGTACTTC.